The 9 T cell receptor beta chains reported below all come from one sample, sequenced in a study of T cells after yellow fever vaccination (dated by TCRdb to between 2018 and 2021). The library was generated by 5' RACE. For sequencing, an Illumina NovaSeq 6000 was employed. TCRdb handled the public reads itself, with Q25 trimming in fastp and clone calling in MiXCR, and kept productive beta chains. A single entry per CDR3 protein holds the most common genes and DNA from its merged rows. This sample is represented by 250,000 to 300,000 distinct CDR3 sequences; around 4.9% of them were singletons. Jointly, the top ten make up 2.5% to 4% of the sample. The sample's treatment or condition, from its label and the paper: live attenuated yellow fever vaccine strain. Sequencing used CD4+ T cells sorted from PBMCs, obtained on the day of the yellow fever booster vaccination. The receptor source for this set is a man aged 18 to 29 who received the YFV17D yellow fever vaccine.

The V and J genes are TRBV5-1 and TRBJ2-5; the D is unclear. The germline CDR1 and CDR2 sequences are SGHRS and YFSETQ. V lost 4 bases and J lost 3, with 10 bases in between. The CDR3 totals 13 residues. CDR3 in amino acids: CASSVRREETQYF. For the CDR3, the DNA is TGCGCCAGCAGCGTTCGACGGGAAGAGACCCAGTACTTC.

At least ten counts were recorded for this clonotype. The rearrangement links TRBV20-1 to TRBJ2-5; 10 bases are shared with TRBD2. Trimming took 7 bases from V and 1 from J; bases not matched to a gene: 9. The CDR3 sequence is 15 residues long. Germline CDR1 and CDR2: DFQATT and SNEGSKA (reference sequence). CDR3 nucleotide sequence: TGCAGTGGCCAAATAGCGGGGGGACCCCAAGAGACCCAGTACTTC. Its protein is CSGQIAGGPQETQYF.

This clonotype was observed a few times. The chain couples TRBV11-1 to TRBJ2-1; D perhaps matches TRBD1 (5 bases). CDR3 length: 17 amino acids. V was pared by 5 bases and J by 0 bases, with 17 bases between. Germline V gene data show CDR1 as SGHAT and CDR2 as FQDESV (reference sequence). CDR3 DNA sequence: TGTGCCAGCAGCCTTAGCAGGGCTCAATTCTCCTACAATGAGCAGTTCTTC. Its protein product is CASSLSRAQFSYNEQFF. Variable domain in full (rest from reference TRBV11-1 and TRBJ2-1): EAEVAQSPRYKITEKSQAVAFWCDPISGHATLYWYRQILGQGPELLVQFQDESVVDDSQLPKDRFSAERLKGVDSTLKIQPAELGDSAMYLCASSLSRAQFSYNEQFFGPGTRLTVL.

This clonotype was seen more than once but under ten times. This chain connects TRBV9 to TRBJ1-4; weak D call: TRBD1 (5 bases). V shed 4 bases and J shed 7 bases, with 17 bases lying between them. The CDR3 runs 15 residues. The germline V gene has CDR1 SGDLS and CDR2 YYNGEE. As DNA, the CDR3 is TGTGCCAGCAGCTCGACGGTGGGGGTAGGTGAAAAACTGTTTTTT. Translating gives CASSSTVGVGEKLFF.

The chain links TRBV5-1 to TRBJ2-1; 8 positions agree with TRBD1. Germline V lookup: CDR1 SGHRS, CDR2 YFSETQ. The CDR3 sequence is 15 residues long. Trimming at V came to 3 bases and at J to 4 bases, leaving 6 bases not matched to a gene. The CDR3 protein is CASSSPGGYYNEQFF. The CDR3 DNA follows: TGCGCCAGCAGCTCTCCAGGGGGCTATTACAATGAGCAGTTCTTC. Full variable domain (remainder filled in from reference TRBV5-1 and TRBJ2-1): KAGVTQTPRYLIKTRGQQVTLSCSPISGHRSVSWYQQTPGQGLQFLFEYFSETQRNKGNFPGRFSGRQFSNSRSEMNVSTLELGDSALYLCASSSPGGYYNEQFFGPGTRLTVL.

In this sample, this clonotype turned up many times. The V gene is TRBV29-1, the J gene TRBJ2-2; D is ambiguous. The V gene's germline CDR1 is SQVTM and CDR2 ANQGSEA. There are 14 residues in the CDR3. Trimming left V 5 bases short and J 4 bases short, with 14 bases between. The CDR3 bases are TGCAGCGTTAACCTCCTGGGAACCACCGGGGAGCTGTTTTTT. This translates into CSVNLLGTTGELFF.

This chain connects TRBV2 to TRBJ1-1; 7 nucleotides line up with TRBD1. The V gene's germline CDR1 is SNHLY and CDR2 FYNNEI. This CDR3 spans 13 amino acids. J gave up 13 bases and V 1 base, and 9 bases lay outside the gene matches. Here the CDR3 reads CASSEVLQGLGFF. The CDR3 bases are TGTGCCAGCAGTGAAGTTTTACAGGGGCTCGGTTTCTTT.

This clonotype has ten or more counts. This CDR3 is CASSRRLAGETQYF. The CDR3 DNA follows: TGTGCCAGCAGCCGAAGACTAGCCGGGGAGACCCAGTACTTC. The chain employs TRBV6-5 and TRBJ2-5; 7 positions agree with TRBD2. Germline V gene data show CDR1 as MNHEY and CDR2 as SVGAGI. V trimming: 6 bases; J trimming: 5 bases; junction bases outside the gene matches: 9. CDR3 size: 14 residues.

This clonotype was found a few times. The J gene is TRBJ1-2, the V gene TRBV5-1, with TRBD1 matching 10 bases. CDR3 length: 14 residues. In germline, CDR1 is SGHRS, CDR2 YFSETQ. V shed 4 bases, J shed 3 bases, and the junction held 3 bases outside the gene matches. The CDR3 spells CASSVGQGDYGYTF. For the CDR3, the DNA is TGCGCCAGCAGCGTTGGACAGGGGGACTATGGCTACACCTTC.